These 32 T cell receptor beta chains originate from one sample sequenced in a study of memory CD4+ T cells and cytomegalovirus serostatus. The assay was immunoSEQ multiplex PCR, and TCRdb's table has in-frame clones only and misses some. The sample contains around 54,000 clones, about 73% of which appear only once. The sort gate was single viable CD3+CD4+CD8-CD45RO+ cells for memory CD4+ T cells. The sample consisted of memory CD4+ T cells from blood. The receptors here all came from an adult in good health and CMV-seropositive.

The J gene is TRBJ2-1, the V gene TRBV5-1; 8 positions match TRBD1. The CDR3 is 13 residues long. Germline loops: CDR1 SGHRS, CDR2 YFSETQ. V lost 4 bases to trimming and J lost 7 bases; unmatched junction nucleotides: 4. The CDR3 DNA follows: TGCGCCAGCAGCGAATACAGGGGGAATGAGCAGTTCTTC. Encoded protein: CASSEYRGNEQFF.

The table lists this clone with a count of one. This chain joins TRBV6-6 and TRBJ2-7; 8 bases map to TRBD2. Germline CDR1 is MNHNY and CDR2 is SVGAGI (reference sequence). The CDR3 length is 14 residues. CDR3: CASSYGESGSLNNV. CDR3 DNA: TGTGCCAGCAGTTACGGTGAAAGCGGGAGCCTAAACAACGTC.

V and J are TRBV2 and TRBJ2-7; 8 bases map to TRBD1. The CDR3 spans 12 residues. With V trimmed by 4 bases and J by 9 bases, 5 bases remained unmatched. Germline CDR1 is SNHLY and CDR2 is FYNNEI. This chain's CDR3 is CASSGTGSGQYV. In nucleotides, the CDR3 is TGTGCCAGCAGTGGGACAGGGTCTGGGCAGTACGTC.

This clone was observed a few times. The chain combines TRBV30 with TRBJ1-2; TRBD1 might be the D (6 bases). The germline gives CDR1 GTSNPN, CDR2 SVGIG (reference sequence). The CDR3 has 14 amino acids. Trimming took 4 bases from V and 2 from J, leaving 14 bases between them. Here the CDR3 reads CAWKKGGLNYGYTF. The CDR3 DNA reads TGTGCCTGGAAAAAGGGGGGGCTAAACTATGGCTACACCTTC.

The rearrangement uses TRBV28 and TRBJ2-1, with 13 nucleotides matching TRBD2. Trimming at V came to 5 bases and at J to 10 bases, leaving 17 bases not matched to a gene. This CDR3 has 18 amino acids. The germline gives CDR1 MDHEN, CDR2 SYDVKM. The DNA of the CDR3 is TGTGCCAGCAGTCAGCGGTTAGGACTAGCGGGAGCGTCATTGGAGCAGTTCTTC. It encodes CASSQRLGLAGASLEQFF.

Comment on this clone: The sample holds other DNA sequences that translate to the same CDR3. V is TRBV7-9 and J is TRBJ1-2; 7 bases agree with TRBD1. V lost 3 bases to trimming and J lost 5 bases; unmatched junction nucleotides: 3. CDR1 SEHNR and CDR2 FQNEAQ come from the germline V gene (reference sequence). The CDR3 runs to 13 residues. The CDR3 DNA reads TGTGCCAGCAGCTTGGGCAGGGGGTATGGCTACACCTTC. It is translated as CASSLGRGYGYTF.

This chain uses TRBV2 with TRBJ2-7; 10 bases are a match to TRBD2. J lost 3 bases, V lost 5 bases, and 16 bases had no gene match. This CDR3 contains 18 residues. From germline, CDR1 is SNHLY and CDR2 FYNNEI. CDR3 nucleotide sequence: TGTGCCAGCAGTTTGGCTAGCGGGAGTCTGCTTTTACTCTACGAGCAGTACGTC. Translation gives CASSLASGSLLLLYEQYV.

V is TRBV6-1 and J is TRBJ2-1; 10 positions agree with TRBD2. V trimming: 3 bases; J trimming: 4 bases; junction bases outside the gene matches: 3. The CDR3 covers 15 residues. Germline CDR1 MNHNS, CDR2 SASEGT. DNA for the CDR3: TGTGCCAGCAGTGAGAGAGCGGGGGGGTACAATGAGCAGTTCTTC. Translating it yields CASSERAGGYNEQFF.

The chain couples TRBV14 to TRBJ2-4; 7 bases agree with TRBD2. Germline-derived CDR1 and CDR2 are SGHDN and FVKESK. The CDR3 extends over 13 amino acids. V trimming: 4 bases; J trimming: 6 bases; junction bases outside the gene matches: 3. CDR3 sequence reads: CASSRLAGNIQYF. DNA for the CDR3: TGTGCCAGCAGCCGACTAGCCGGAAACATTCAGTACTTC.

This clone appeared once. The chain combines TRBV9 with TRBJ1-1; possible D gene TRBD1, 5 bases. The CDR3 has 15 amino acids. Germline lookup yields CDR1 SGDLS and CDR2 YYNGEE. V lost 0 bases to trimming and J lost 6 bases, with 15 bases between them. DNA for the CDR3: TGTGCCAGCAGCGTAGATCAGGGTTGGGGGGCTGAAGCTTTCTTT. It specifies CASSVDQGWGAEAFF. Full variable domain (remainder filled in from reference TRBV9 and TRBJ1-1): DSGVTQTPKHLITATGQRVTLRCSPRSGDLSVYWYQQSLDQGLQFLIQYYNGEERAKGNILERFSAQQFPDLHSELNLSSLELGDSALYFCASSVDQGWGAEAFFGQGTRLTVV.

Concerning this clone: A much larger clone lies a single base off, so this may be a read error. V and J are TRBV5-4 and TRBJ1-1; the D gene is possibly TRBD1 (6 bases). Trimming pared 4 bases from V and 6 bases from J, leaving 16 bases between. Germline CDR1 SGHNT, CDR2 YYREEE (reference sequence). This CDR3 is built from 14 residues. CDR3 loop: CASSGGALNPEAFF. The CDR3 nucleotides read TGTGCCAGCAGCGGGGGGGCCCTCAACCCTGAAGCTTTCTTT.

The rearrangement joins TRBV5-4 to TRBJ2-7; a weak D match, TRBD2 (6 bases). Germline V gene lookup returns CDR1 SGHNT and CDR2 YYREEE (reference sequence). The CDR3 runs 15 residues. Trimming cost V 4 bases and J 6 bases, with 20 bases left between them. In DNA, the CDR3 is TGTGCCAGCAGCCCCGAGACGTGGGGGGTTGGCGAGCAGTACTTC. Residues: CASSPETWGVGEQYF.

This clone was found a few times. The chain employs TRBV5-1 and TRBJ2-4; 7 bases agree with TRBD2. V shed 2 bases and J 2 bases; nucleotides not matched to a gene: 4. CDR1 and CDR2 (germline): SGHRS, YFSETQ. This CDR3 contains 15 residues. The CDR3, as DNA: TGCGCCAGCAGCTTCGGGGGACTAACCAAAAACATTCAGTACTTC. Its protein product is CASSFGGLTKNIQYF.

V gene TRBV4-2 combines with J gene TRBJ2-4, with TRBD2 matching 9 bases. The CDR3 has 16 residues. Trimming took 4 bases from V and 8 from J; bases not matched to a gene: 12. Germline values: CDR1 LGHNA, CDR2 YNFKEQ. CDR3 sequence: CASSPGVAGDGYIQYF. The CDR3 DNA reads TGTGCCAGCAGCCCCGGGGTAGCGGGAGACGGGTACATTCAGTACTTC.

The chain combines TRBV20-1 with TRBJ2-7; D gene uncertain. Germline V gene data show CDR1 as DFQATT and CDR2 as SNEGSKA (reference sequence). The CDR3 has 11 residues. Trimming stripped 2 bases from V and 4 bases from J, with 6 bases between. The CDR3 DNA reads TGCAGTGCTAGATTGGGGTACGAGCAGTACTTC. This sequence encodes CSARLGYEQYF.

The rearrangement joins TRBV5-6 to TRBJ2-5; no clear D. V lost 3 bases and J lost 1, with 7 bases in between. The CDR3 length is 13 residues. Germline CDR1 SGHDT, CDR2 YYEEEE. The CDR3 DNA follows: TGTGCCAGCAGCTGGGCCCTCCAAGAGACCCAGTACTTC. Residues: CASSWALQETQYF.

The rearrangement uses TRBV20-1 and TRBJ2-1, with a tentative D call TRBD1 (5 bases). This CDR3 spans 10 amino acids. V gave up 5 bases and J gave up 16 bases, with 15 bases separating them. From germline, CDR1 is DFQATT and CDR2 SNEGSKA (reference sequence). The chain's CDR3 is CSAGRGLRFF. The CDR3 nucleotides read TGCAGTGCTGGAAGGGGCCTACGATTCTTC.

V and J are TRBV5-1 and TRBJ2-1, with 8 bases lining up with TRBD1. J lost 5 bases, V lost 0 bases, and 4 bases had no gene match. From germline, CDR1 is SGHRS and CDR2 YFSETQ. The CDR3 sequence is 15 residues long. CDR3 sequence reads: CASSLGQGQNNEQFF. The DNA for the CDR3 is TGCGCCAGCAGCTTGGGACAGGGGCAAAACAATGAGCAGTTCTTC.

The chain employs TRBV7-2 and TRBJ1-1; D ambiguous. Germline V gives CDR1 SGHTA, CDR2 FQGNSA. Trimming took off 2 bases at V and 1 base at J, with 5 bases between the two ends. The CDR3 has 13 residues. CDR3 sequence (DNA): TGTGCCAGCAGCTTACAGCCGAACACTGAAGCTTTCTTT. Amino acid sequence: CASSLQPNTEAFF.

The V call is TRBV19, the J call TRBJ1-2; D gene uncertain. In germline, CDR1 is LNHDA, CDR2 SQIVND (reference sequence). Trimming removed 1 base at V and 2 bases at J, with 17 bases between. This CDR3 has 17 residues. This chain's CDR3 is CASSIGSGRNTNYGYTF. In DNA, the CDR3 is TGTGCCAGTAGTATAGGAAGCGGCAGAAACACCAACTATGGCTACACCTTC.

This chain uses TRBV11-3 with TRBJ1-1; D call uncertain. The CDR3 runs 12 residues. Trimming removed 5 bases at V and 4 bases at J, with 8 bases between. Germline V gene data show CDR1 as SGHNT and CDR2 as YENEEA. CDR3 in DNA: TGTGCCAGCAGCCCGAAGAGCACTGAAGCTTTCTTT. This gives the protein CASSPKSTEAFF.

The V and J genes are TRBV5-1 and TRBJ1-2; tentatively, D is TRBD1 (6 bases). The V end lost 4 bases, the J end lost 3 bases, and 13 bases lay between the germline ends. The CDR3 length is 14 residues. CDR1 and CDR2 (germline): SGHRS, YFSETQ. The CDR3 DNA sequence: TGCGCCAGCAGCACTTCGGGGGGCTACTATGGCTACACCTTC. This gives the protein CASSTSGGYYGYTF.

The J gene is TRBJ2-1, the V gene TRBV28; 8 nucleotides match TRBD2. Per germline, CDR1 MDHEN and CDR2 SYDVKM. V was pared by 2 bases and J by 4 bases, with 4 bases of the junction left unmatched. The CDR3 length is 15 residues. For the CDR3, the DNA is TGTGCCAGCAGTTTAATTAGCGGGACTTACAATGAGCAGTTCTTC. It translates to CASSLISGTYNEQFF.

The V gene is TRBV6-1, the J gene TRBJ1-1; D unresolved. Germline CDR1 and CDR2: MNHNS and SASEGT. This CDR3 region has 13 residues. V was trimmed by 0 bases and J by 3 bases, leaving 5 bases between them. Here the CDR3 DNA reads TGTGCCAGCAGTGAAGCTTTCCACACTGAAGCTTTCTTT. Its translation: CASSEAFHTEAFF.

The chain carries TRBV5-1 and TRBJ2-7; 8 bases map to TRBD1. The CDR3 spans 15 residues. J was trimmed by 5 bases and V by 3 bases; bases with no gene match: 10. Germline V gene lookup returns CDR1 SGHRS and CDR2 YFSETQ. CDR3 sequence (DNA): TGCGCCAGCAGCTCCGGGACAGGATACGTTAACGAGCAGTACTTC. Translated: CASSSGTGYVNEQYF.

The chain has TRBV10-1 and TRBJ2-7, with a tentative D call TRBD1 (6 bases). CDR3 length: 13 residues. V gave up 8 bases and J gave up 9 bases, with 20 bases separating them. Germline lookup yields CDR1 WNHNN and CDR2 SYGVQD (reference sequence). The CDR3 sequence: CASPTGPNLRQYF. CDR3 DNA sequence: TGCGCCAGCCCGACAGGCCCAAACCTTCGGCAGTACTTC.

The CDR3 here is CASSGDRQETQYF. Written as DNA, the CDR3 is TGTGCCAGCAGCGGGGACAGGCAAGAGACCCAGTACTTC. The rearrangement uses TRBV7-2 and TRBJ2-5; 8 bases are a match to TRBD1. CDR1 and CDR2 from the germline V gene are SGHTA and FQGNSA. The V and J ends lost 5 bases and 2 bases, in that order; junction bases with no gene match: 1. The CDR3 totals 13 residues.

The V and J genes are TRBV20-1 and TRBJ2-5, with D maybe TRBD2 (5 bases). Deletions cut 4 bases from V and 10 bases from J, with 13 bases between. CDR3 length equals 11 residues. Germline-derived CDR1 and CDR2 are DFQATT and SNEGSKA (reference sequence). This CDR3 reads CSAKRPSGQYF. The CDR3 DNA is TGCAGTGCTAAGCGGCCGTCGGGCCAGTACTTC.

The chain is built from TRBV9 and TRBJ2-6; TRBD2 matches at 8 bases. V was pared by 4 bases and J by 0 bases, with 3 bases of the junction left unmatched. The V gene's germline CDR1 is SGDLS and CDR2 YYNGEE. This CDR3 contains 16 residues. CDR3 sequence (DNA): TGTGCCAGCAGCCCGGGGGGGACCTCTGGGGCCAACGTCCTGACTTTC. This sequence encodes CASSPGGTSGANVLTF.

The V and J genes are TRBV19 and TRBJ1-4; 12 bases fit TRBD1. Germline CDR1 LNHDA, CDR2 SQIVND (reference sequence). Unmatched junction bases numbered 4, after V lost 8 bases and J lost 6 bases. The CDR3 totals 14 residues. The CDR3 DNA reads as TGTGCCAGTGGGACAGGGGGCGCCGATGAAAAACTGTTTTTT. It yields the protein CASGTGGADEKLFF.

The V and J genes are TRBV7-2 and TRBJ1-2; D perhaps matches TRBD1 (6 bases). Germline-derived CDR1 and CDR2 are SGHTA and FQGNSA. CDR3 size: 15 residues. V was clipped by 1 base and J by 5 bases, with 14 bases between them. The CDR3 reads CASSLGGATVYGYTF. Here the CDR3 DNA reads TGTGCCAGCAGCTTAGGGGGGGCGACGGTATATGGCTACACCTTC.

The CDR3 here is CASSSSGGKAGELFF. The CDR3 nucleotides are TGTGCCAGCAGCTCATCAGGCGGGAAGGCCGGGGAGCTGTTTTTT. The chain employs TRBV11-3 and TRBJ2-2; possibly TRBD2 for D (6 bases). The CDR3 covers 15 residues. Trimming cost V 4 bases and J 6 bases, with 15 bases left between them. From germline, CDR1 is SGHNT and CDR2 YENEEA.